This TCR beta chain was sequenced during a study of early T cells in non-severe SARS-CoV-2 infection. Study-level points and caveats: Private and CD4 specificities were missed by VDJdb matching, skewed to anti-spike CD8.

Researchers tagged individual cDNA molecules with unique molecular identifiers. From the 5' RACE reads, TCRdb called clonotypes with MiXCR, one entry per CDR3 protein. The sample shows approximately 39,000 distinct CDR3 sequences, about 5% of them seen only once. Comments on this clonotype: Antigen: not known.

The clonotype was recovered from an adult who was a healthcare worker with PCR-confirmed SARS-CoV-2 infection or an uninfected control (not recorded which). The sequenced sample consisted of whole blood.

The CDR3 loop is CASSQVKGPRSYNEQFF. Here the CDR3 DNA reads TGCGCCAGCAGCCAAGTTAAGGGGCCTCGCTCCTACAATGAGCAGTTCTTC. The rearrangement joins TRBV4-1 to TRBJ2-1, with D possibly matching TRBD1 (5 bases). The CDR3 loop spans 17 amino acids. CDR1 is MGHRA and CDR2 is YSYEKL in the germline V gene. V shed 1 base and J shed 0 bases, with 13 bases lying between them.